Following are 27 T cell receptor beta chains from one sample sequenced in a study of T cell repertoires in aging, cancer and after chemotherapy. A mixed TRB-A/B primer pool amplified rearranged TRB by multiplex touch-down PCR. TCRdb ran MiXCR on the multiplex PCR reads and lists one entry per CDR3 protein. The table has some 5,000 distinct CDR3 sequences, roughly 70% seen once. TCR beta rearrangements were amplified from peripheral blood genomic DNA. The specimen sequenced was blood. Receptor source: a human donor with a solid tumor.

The chain links TRBV7-2 to TRBJ1-2; 12 bases are a match to TRBD1. Germline-derived CDR1 and CDR2 are SGHTA and FQGNSA. CDR3 length equals 17 residues. J lost 5 bases, V lost 3 bases, and 10 bases had no gene match. CDR3 coding DNA: TGTGCCAGCAGCTTGGGGGCAACGGGACAGGGGGCGTATGGCTACACCTTC. Protein sequence: CASSLGATGQGAYGYTF.

The chain recombines TRBV6-2 or TRBV6-3 with TRBJ1-1; D is unresolved. Between the trimmed V and J ends, which lost 2 bases and 4 bases, there was a span of 11 bases. Germline CDR1 is MNHEY and CDR2 is SVGEGT. This CDR3 is 14 amino acids long. The CDR3 nucleotides are TGTGCCAGCAGTTACCCGGCGAGGCCCACTGAAGCTTTCTTT. Amino acid sequence: CASSYPARPTEAFF.

This clonotype turned up a few times. This chain connects TRBV6-5 to TRBJ2-7, with D possibly TRBD2 on 6 matching bases. The ends were cut back, 8 bases at V and 4 bases at J, with 18 bases in the middle. Germline CDR1 is MNHEY and CDR2 is SVGAGI. The CDR3 spans 14 residues. CDR3 amino acids: CASSPGGRLYEQYF. DNA of the CDR3: TGTGCCAGCTCTCCCGGAGGGAGATTGTACGAGCAGTACTTC.

CDR3 DNA sequence: TGTGCCAGTAGTACACTAGCGGGAGGCGAGCAGTACTTC. This translates into CASSTLAGGEQYF. The V call is TRBV19, the J call TRBJ2-7; 12 bases line up with TRBD2. V was pared by 4 bases and J by 6 bases, with 1 base of the junction left unmatched. Germline lookup yields CDR1 LNHDA and CDR2 SQIVND (reference sequence). This CDR3 has 13 amino acids.

The chain employs TRBV7-2 and TRBJ1-3; maybe TRBD1 (6 bases). CDR3 size: 15 residues. CDR1 and CDR2 from the germline V gene are SGHTA and FQGNSA. The ends were cut back, 3 bases at V and 2 bases at J, with 11 bases in the middle. DNA for the CDR3: TGTGCCAGCAGCTTGTGGGGGACAACTGGAAACACCATATATTTT. This sequence encodes CASSLWGTTGNTIYF.

This clonotype was observed a handful of times. This sequence joins TRBV6-5 and TRBJ1-3, with TRBD1 identical over 8 bases. In germline, CDR1 is MNHEY, CDR2 SVGAGI. The CDR3 covers 15 residues. V trimming: 5 bases; J trimming: 2 bases; junction bases outside the gene matches: 5. Here the CDR3 DNA reads TGTGCCAGCAGTCCGGACAGGGTAACTGGAAACACCATATATTTT. Residues: CASSPDRVTGNTIYF.

The chain employs TRBV6-5 and TRBJ2-7; TRBD2 matches 12 bases. Germline-derived CDR1 and CDR2 are MNHEY and SVGAGI. The CDR3 sequence is 17 residues long. V was clipped by 0 bases and J by 4 bases; unmatched bases: 7. CDR3 sequence (DNA): TGTGCCAGCAGTTACTCGATCGGGCTAGCGGGAGGGTACGAGCAGTACTTC. Translation: CASSYSIGLAGGYEQYF.

In this sample, this clonotype turned up a few times. The chain links TRBV6-1 to TRBJ1-3; D perhaps matches TRBD1 (6 bases). V gave up 7 bases and J gave up 7 bases, with 35 bases separating them. Germline V gene lookup returns CDR1 MNHNS and CDR2 SASEGT. This CDR3 comprises 20 residues. CDR3 coding DNA: TGTGCCAGCACCTCCACTAACAGGGTCTTCTGGACCGCGGAACGGAACACCATATATTTT. This gives the protein CASTSTNRVFWTAERNTIYF.

The genes are TRBV5-6 and TRBJ2-7; TRBD2 is a possible D gene (7 bases). The length of the CDR3 is 15 residues. In germline, CDR1 is SGHDT, CDR2 YYEEEE. V was shortened by 6 bases and J by 3 bases, with 19 bases between the two germline ends. The chain's CDR3 is CASTQGRAGLYEQYF. In DNA, the CDR3 is TGTGCCAGCACCCAGGGGAGGGCGGGCCTCTACGAGCAGTACTTC.

This clonotype has only a few counts. V gene TRBV20-1 combines with J gene TRBJ1-5; D may be TRBD1 (5 bases). V dropped 2 bases and J dropped 3 bases, with 8 bases sitting between them. CDR3 length equals 13 residues. Germline loops: CDR1 DFQATT, CDR2 SNEGSKA (reference sequence). The CDR3 sequence is CSARRGDNQPQHF. The CDR3 coding sequence is TGCAGTGCTAGAAGGGGAGACAATCAGCCCCAGCATTTT.

V gene TRBV6-5 combines with J gene TRBJ1-1; 8 bases agree with TRBD1. Trimming at V came to 6 bases and at J to 4 bases, leaving 10 bases not matched to a gene. CDR1 is MNHEY and CDR2 is SVGAGI in the germline V gene. The CDR3 covers 15 residues. The CDR3 nucleotides read TGTGCCAGCAGACAGACAGGGGTAGGGCGCACTGAAGCTTTCTTT. It is translated as CASRQTGVGRTEAFF.

The chain couples TRBV5-4 to TRBJ2-2; 10 bases agree with TRBD1. This CDR3 has 16 residues. Germline CDR1 SGHNT, CDR2 YYREEE (reference sequence). J gave up 3 bases and V 0 bases, and 2 bases lay outside the gene matches. The chain's CDR3 is CASSLGTGGYTGELFF. The CDR3, as DNA: TGTGCCAGCAGCTTGGGGACAGGGGGATACACCGGGGAGCTGTTTTTT.

The chain links TRBV20-1 to TRBJ1-2; the match to TRBD1 covers 10 bases. V shed 5 bases, J shed 3 bases, and the junction held 6 bases outside the gene matches. The germline CDR1 and CDR2 sequences are DFQATT and SNEGSKA (reference sequence). The CDR3 sequence is 14 residues long. In DNA form, the CDR3 reads TGCAGTGCTGCTCAGGGACAGGGGTACTATGGCTACACCTTC. Its translation is CSAAQGQGYYGYTF.

J is TRBJ2-3 and V is TRBV7-3; D gene unclear. This CDR3 is 12 amino acids long. CDR1 and CDR2 from the germline V gene are SGHTA and FQGTGA. V was clipped by 3 bases and J by 5 bases, with 6 bases between them. The CDR3: CASSFVRDTQYF. The DNA for the CDR3 is TGTGCCAGCAGCTTTGTGAGAGATACGCAGTATTTT. The full variable domain, completed using reference TRBV7-3 and TRBJ2-3, is GAGVSQTPSNKVTEKGKYVELRCDPISGHTALYWYRQSLGQGPEFLIYFQGTGAADDSGLPNDRFFAVRPEGSVSTLKIQRTERGDSAVYLCASSFVRDTQYFGPGTRLTVL.

The chain carries TRBV20-1 and TRBJ2-7; D is possibly TRBD1 (6 bases). The CDR3 has 14 amino acids. Between the trimmed V and J ends, which lost 3 bases and 5 bases, there was a span of 17 bases. Germline assignment: CDR1 DFQATT and CDR2 SNEGSKA (reference sequence). CDR3 DNA sequence: TGCAGTGCTAGTTACAGGGTTGGGTTCGACGAGCAGTACTTC. It yields the protein CSASYRVGFDEQYF.

The rearrangement links TRBV29-1 to TRBJ2-5; D may be TRBD2 (6 bases). This CDR3 has 12 amino acids. With 7 bases removed from V and 5 bases from J, the gap between germline ends came to 14 bases. Germline assignment: CDR1 SQVTM and CDR2 ANQGSEA. The CDR3 nucleotides are TGCAGCGCCATGCCGGGGGTGGAGACCCAGTACTTC. It translates to CSAMPGVETQYF. The entire variable domain, with the rest obtained from reference TRBV29-1 and TRBJ2-5, is as follows: SAVISQKPSRDICQRGTSLTIQCQVDSQVTMMFWYRQQPGQSLTLIATANQGSEATYESGFVIDKFPISRPNLTFSTLTVSNMSPEDSSIYLCSAMPGVETQYFGPGTRLLVL.

The rearrangement uses TRBV5-5 and TRBJ2-3; a weak D match, TRBD1 (6 bases). From germline, CDR1 is SGHKS and CDR2 YYEKEE (reference sequence). This CDR3 is built from 14 residues. V was pared by 0 bases and J by 4 bases, with 9 bases between. CDR3 coding DNA: TGTGCCAGCAGCTTGGGGGGGCAGGCAGATACGCAGTATTTT. It specifies CASSLGGQADTQYF. The whole variable domain, filled in from reference TRBV5-5 and TRBJ2-3, reads DAGVTQSPTHLIKTRGQQVTLRCSPISGHKSVSWYQQVLGQGPQFIFQYYEKEERGRGNFPDRFSARQFPNYSSELNVNALLLGDSALYLCASSLGGQADTQYFGPGTRLTVL.

This chain links TRBV6-1 with TRBJ2-7; D call uncertain. Trimming left V 9 bases short and J 4 bases short, with 16 bases between. Germline values: CDR1 MNHNS, CDR2 SASEGT. CDR3 length: 13 residues. The CDR3 DNA reads as TGTGCCAGTAGAACCAATGGGCCTTACGAGCAGTACTTC. Amino acid sequence: CASRTNGPYEQYF.

The rearrangement links TRBV29-1 to TRBJ2-3; perhaps D is TRBD1 or TRBD2 (5 bases each). Per germline, CDR1 SQVTM and CDR2 ANQGSEA. V lost 7 bases, J lost 3 bases, and 14 bases lay in between. The CDR3 runs to 13 residues. The CDR3 spells CSAGGWDTDTQYF. The CDR3, as DNA: TGCAGCGCTGGGGGTTGGGATACAGATACGCAGTATTTT.

The chain uses TRBV12-3 or TRBV12-4 and TRBJ2-7; 11 bases are shared with TRBD2. The CDR3 length is 15 residues. J gave up 7 bases and V 5 bases, and 10 bases lay outside the gene matches. The CDR3, as DNA: TGTGCCAGCAGTCTACTGACTAGCGGGGCCGGGGAGCAGTACTTC. This translates into CASSLLTSGAGEQYF.

This clonotype was counted only a few times. This chain connects TRBV12-3 or TRBV12-4 to TRBJ1-5; perhaps TRBD1 as D (5 bases). With 6 bases removed from V and 6 bases from J, the gap between germline ends came to 12 bases. This CDR3 is built from 13 residues. The CDR3 region is CASRNGRAQPQHF. CDR3 nucleotide sequence: TGTGCCAGCAGAAATGGCAGGGCTCAGCCCCAGCATTTT.

The chain couples TRBV7-2 to TRBJ2-7; 11 bases are a match to TRBD2. The trim removed 6 bases at V and 2 bases at J, leaving 3 bases unmatched. The germline gives CDR1 SGHTA, CDR2 FQGNSA. The CDR3 consists of 14 residues. CDR3 sequence reads: CASRRTSGPYEQYF. The CDR3 nucleotides read TGTGCCAGCAGGAGGACTAGCGGGCCCTACGAGCAGTACTTC.

V usage is TRBV4-3 and J usage is TRBJ1-1; D is unresolved. The CDR3 loop spans 13 amino acids. V was pared by 4 bases and J by 11 bases, with 17 bases between. Germline V gene lookup returns CDR1 LGHNA and CDR2 YSLEER. The CDR3, as DNA: TGCGCCAGCAGCCTCGCCGGAAGGGAAGGGGCTTTCTTT. Translation: CASSLAGREGAFF.

The chain is built from TRBV27 and TRBJ2-1, with TRBD2 as a possible D gene (5 bases). Deletions cut 2 bases from V and 2 bases from J, with 10 bases between. Per germline, CDR1 MNHEY and CDR2 SMNVEV (reference sequence). The CDR3 sequence is 15 residues long. CDR3 residues: CASSLGAAPYNEQFF. The CDR3 DNA is TGTGCCAGCAGTTTAGGAGCGGCCCCCTACAATGAGCAGTTCTTC.

The genes are TRBV7-9 and TRBJ1-2, with D unresolved. The CDR3 has 13 amino acids. CDR1 and CDR2 from the germline V gene are SEHNR and FQNEAQ (reference sequence). V gave up 5 bases and J gave up 7 bases, with 14 bases separating them. The CDR3 spells CASSLGGGGGYTF. Written as DNA, the CDR3 is TGTGCCAGCAGCCTCGGCGGAGGTGGTGGCTACACCTTC.

The V gene is TRBV5-6, the J gene TRBJ1-2; 11 positions match TRBD1. With V trimmed by 3 bases and J by 8 bases, 3 bases remained unmatched. The germline V gene encodes CDR1 SGHDT and CDR2 YYEEEE. The CDR3 covers 13 residues. The CDR3, as DNA: TGTGCCAGCAGCTGGAGGACAGGGGGCGGCTACACCTTC. As protein: CASSWRTGGGYTF.

The chain couples TRBV6-2 or TRBV6-3 to TRBJ1-4; D may be TRBD1 (5 bases). Trimming left V 7 bases short and J 4 bases short, with 16 bases between. The CDR3 has 15 residues. The germline gives CDR1 MNHEY, CDR2 SVGEGT. CDR3 loop: CASTDPGRGNEKLFF. The CDR3 nucleotides read TGTGCCAGCACCGATCCAGGGAGGGGTAATGAAAAACTGTTTTTT.